The sequence of this T cell receptor beta chain was determined in a study of cytomegalovirus exposure and HLA in healthy donors (TCRdb year 2017). As for the study more broadly: A later analysis indicated that the 90 to 150 validation repertoires were generated on the platform also employed for the 700 or so repertoires of the first cohort. High-throughput TCR immunosequencing, statistical association of individual TCRs with disease status, and machine learning were combined to predict cytomegalovirus infection status. Along with the 666-subject first cohort, a separate validation cohort of roughly 110 different subjects was used. The study was designed to test whether signatures of past pathogen exposure could be identified by cataloging public T cell receptors.

Libraries were prepared through the immunoSEQ multiplex PCR assay. In the original analysis: To diagnose cytomegalovirus status from the catalog of TCR beta chain sequences, a statistical classification framework was built. The table was pulled from immuneACCESS by TCRdb, which kept in-frame rearrangements only. Such tables lose some clones; where checked, under half of the loss comes from unresolved V genes, and the rest has no known cause. The V and J calls and clone size are taken from that table; D and trimming were inferred from the DNA. The sample records about 150,000 clones, more than 70% of which are singletons. Together, the top ten hold about 2.2% of the sample. The donors were included in the validation cohort of 100 to 150 subjects, a group kept apart from the approximately 650-subject first cohort. CDR1 and CDR2 (SQVTM, ANQGSEA) derive from the germline V gene. V is trimmed back by 1 base and J by 5 bases, and the junction contains 13 bases that no gene match accounts for. Inclusive of the bounding cysteine and phenylalanine, the CDR3 is 16 residues long. The sequence is cut down to CDR3 DNA, 48 bases in frame from base 1.

About this clone: Its cognate antigen has yet to be identified. Qualities for individual bases were not recorded, and no much larger clone is one base off.

Points the paper makes about the study in general: A few of the identified cytomegalovirus-associated TCR beta chains were confirmed in vitro to be specific for cytomegalovirus antigens. Subsequent analysis determined that TCRs grouped into clusters in the first cohort also showed a tendency toward co-occurrence across the 120 validation repertoires, and 85% to 95% of cluster scores exceeded 0. All 120 or so repertoires were used to score co-occurrence in the validation cohort in a later analysis, because that analysis had no HLA typing for the cohort. The authors suggested that the approach could potentially be extended to other disease states and immunological phenotypes. In the study, 150 to 200 TCR beta chains were listed as associated with cytomegalovirus. The classifier was reported to diagnose cytomegalovirus status with high specificity and sensitivity in both the original cohort and the validation cohort. Most TCR sequences were observed very rarely across donors, whereas some public TCRs were present in many individuals.

The receptor was derived from a human donor in good health. Sequencing was done on a sample of PBMCs. The sequence is built from TRBV29-1 and TRBJ2-5, and 7 junctional nucleotides match TRBD2. The DNA sequence is given as TGCAGCGTTGAAGTGTGGGGCGGGAGCGGCGGGGAGACCCAGTACTTC. Its product reads: CSVEVWGGSGGETQYF. Beyond the CDR3, the reference TRBV29-1 and TRBJ2-5 genes provide the residues; the full variable domain reads: SAVISQKPSRDICQRGTSLTIQCQVDSQVTMMFWYRQQPGQSLTLIATANQGSEATYESGFVIDKFPISRPNLTFSTLTVSNMSPEDSSIYLCSVEVWGGSGGETQYFGPGTRLLVL.